Presented here are 7 T cell receptor beta chains from one specimen sequenced in a study of identical twins. TCRdb independently ran MiXCR on the 5' RACE reads; one entry per CDR3 protein. The sample has 500,000 to 700,000 distinct CDR3 sequences, 7% to 7.5% seen once. These data also featured in a second study, about yellow fever vaccine responses in identical twins.

Sequenced input: PBMCs. These receptors all stem from a woman under 30 in good health.

There are many counts of this clonotype. This chain links TRBV12-3 or TRBV12-4 with TRBJ1-5, with TRBD1 as a possible D gene (6 bases). The CDR3 totals 15 residues. Trimming pared 6 bases from V and 9 bases from J, leaving 21 bases between. CDR3 DNA sequence: TGTGCCAGCAGCCCCGACAGGTCTTTAGATGGGCCCCAGCATTTT. Translating gives CASSPDRSLDGPQHF.

In this sample, this clonotype turned up a few times. The V and J genes are TRBV3-1 and TRBJ1-4; the D gene is possibly TRBD1 (6 bases). Germline V gene sequence: CDR1 LGHDT, CDR2 YNNKEL (reference sequence). The CDR3 runs to 16 residues. Trimming left V 0 bases short and J 3 bases short, with 11 bases between. The CDR3 region has the DNA TGTGCCAGCAGCCAAGAAGGGGGTCGGGCTAATGAAAAACTGTTTTTT. It is translated as CASSQEGGRANEKLFF. The full variable domain, its missing parts supplied by reference TRBV3-1 and TRBJ1-4, is DTAVSQTPKYLVTQMGNDKSIKCEQNLGHDTMYWYKQDSKKFLKIMFSYNNKELIINETVPNRFSPKSPDKAHLNLHINSLELGDSAVYFCASSQEGGRANEKLFFGSGTQLSVL.

This clonotype was counted a few times. This rearrangement joins TRBV25-1 to TRBJ2-1; 8 nucleotides agree with TRBD2. In germline, CDR1 is MGHDK, CDR2 SYGVNS. Trimming at V came to 3 bases and at J to 9 bases, leaving 13 bases not matched to a gene. The CDR3 is made up of 16 amino acids. CDR3 DNA: TGTGCCAGCAGTGACCTAAGCGGGAGAGGCAGCATTGAGCAGTTCTTC. Translation: CASSDLSGRGSIEQFF.

Many counts were recorded for this clonotype. The J gene is TRBJ2-3, the V gene TRBV20-1; a weak D match, TRBD2 (6 bases). This CDR3 spans 15 amino acids. The germline V gene encodes CDR1 DFQATT and CDR2 SNEGSKA (reference sequence). CDR3 region: CSLTSPRTSPDTQYF. CDR3 bases: TGCAGCCTCACTAGCCCCAGGACCTCTCCAGATACGCAGTATTTT.

This clonotype came up a few times. The chain joins TRBV3-1 to TRBJ2-2, with 8 bases aligning to TRBD1. The CDR3 is 19 residues long. From germline, CDR1 is LGHDT and CDR2 YNNKEL (reference sequence). V shed 2 bases and J 0 bases; nucleotides not matched to a gene: 11. In DNA form, the CDR3 reads TGTGCCAGCAGCCAACGCCGACAGGGGTCAACCGCGAACACCGGGGAGCTGTTTTTT. Amino acid sequence: CASSQRRQGSTANTGELFF.

This clonotype was observed many times. This rearrangement joins TRBV2 to TRBJ2-7; 8 positions match TRBD1. CDR1 is SNHLY and CDR2 is FYNNEI in the germline V gene. V was clipped by 4 bases and J by 2 bases; unmatched bases: 13. This CDR3 is built from 17 residues. This CDR3 is CASSVRGSGTGTYEQYF. The DNA for the CDR3 is TGTGCCAGCAGTGTAAGGGGAAGTGGGACAGGTACCTACGAGCAGTACTTC.

V and J are TRBV5-1 and TRBJ2-1; TRBD1 aligns across 9 bases. CDR1 and CDR2 from the germline V gene are SGHRS and YFSETQ. V shed 4 bases, J shed 4 bases, and the junction held 6 bases outside the gene matches. The CDR3 runs 15 residues. The DNA of the CDR3 is TGCGCCAGCAGCGAGACGGGACAGGGTTACAATGAGCAGTTCTTC. It encodes CASSETGQGYNEQFF.